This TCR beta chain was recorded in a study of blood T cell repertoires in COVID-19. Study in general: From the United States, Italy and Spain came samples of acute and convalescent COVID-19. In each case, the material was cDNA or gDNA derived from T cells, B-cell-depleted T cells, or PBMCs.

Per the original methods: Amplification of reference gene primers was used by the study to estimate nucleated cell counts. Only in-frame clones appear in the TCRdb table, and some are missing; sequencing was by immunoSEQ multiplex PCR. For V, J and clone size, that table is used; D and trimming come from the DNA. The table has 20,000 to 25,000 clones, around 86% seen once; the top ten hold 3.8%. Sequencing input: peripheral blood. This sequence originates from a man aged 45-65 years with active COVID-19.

Here the CDR3 reads CASSLAMGAVNEQFF. The CDR3 DNA reads as TGTGCCAGCAGCTTAGCGATGGGGGCCGTCAATGAGCAGTTCTTC. V and J are TRBV7-6 and TRBJ2-1, with D maybe TRBD1 (6 bases). The CDR3 has 15 residues. From germline, CDR1 is SGHVS and CDR2 FNYEAQ. V was pared by 0 bases and J by 6 bases, with 12 bases between.